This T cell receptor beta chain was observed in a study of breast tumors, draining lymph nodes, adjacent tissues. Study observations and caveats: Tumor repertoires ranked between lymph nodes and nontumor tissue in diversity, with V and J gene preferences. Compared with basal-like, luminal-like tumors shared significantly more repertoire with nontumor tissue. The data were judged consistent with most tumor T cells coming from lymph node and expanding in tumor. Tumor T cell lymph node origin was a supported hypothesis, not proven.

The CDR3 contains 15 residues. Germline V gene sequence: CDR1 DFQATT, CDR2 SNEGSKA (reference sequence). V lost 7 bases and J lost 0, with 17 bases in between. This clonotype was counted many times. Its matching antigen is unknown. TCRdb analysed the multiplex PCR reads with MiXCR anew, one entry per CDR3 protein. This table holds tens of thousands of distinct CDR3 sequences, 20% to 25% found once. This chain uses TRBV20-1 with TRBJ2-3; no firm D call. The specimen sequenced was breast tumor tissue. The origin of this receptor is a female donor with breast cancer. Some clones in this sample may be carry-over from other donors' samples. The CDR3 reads CSGYILGSSTDTQYF. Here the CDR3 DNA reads TGCAGTGGTTACATCTTGGGTTCAAGCACAGATACGCAGTATTTT.